This note documents a single T cell receptor beta chain sequence. This CDR3 has 15 residues. V lost 1 base and J 6 bases, leaving 10 bases between the germline ends. Looked up from germline, CDR1 is LGHNA and CDR2 is YNFKEQ. Generated by immunoSEQ multiplex PCR, the TCRdb table keeps only in-frame clones and is missing some. The sample lists about 66,000 clones, roughly 90% occurring once. This sample is drawn from a study of T cell changes during pregnancy in multiple sclerosis. The source was CD8+ T cells from peripheral blood mononuclear cells, collected before pregnancy. This receptor was identified in a female donor with multiple sclerosis, enrolled in a pregnancy study. The V and J genes are TRBV4-2 and TRBJ1-6, with D unclear. The DNA for the CDR3 is TGTGCCAGCAGCCAAGCTGCGGGTACTAATTCACCCCTCCACTTT. Encoded protein: CASSQAAGTNSPLHF.